These 19 T cell receptor beta chains were all obtained from the same sample, sequenced in a study of shared clonotypes between healthy human individuals. Produced via immunoSEQ multiplex PCR; TCRdb's table is partial and in-frame only. The table includes some 1,100,000 clones, around 78% detected once. Sequencing input: memory CD4+ T cells from PBMCs. Stated subset: CD45RA-negative fraction. The receptors were gathered from a man younger than 30 in good health. Some clones in this sample may be carry-over from other donors' samples.

This chain connects TRBV9 to TRBJ2-5; weak D call: TRBD2 (6 bases). The germline CDR1 and CDR2 sequences are SGDLS and YYNGEE. V was pared by 3 bases and J by 2 bases, with 14 bases between. The CDR3 covers 15 residues. CDR3 protein: CASSGGGGSQETQYF. CDR3 sequence (DNA): TGTGCCAGCAGCGGGGGTGGAGGGTCACAAGAGACCCAGTACTTC.

The gene calls are TRBV6-1 and TRBJ1-2, with 7 bases aligning to TRBD1. The CDR3 consists of 16 residues. Germline V gene lookup returns CDR1 MNHNS and CDR2 SASEGT. Trimming took 2 bases from V and 4 from J; bases not matched to a gene: 10. CDR3 loop: CASSERQGTAGYGYTF. The CDR3 region has the DNA TGTGCCAGCAGTGAAAGACAGGGAACGGCCGGCTATGGCTACACCTTC.

This chain uses TRBV18 with TRBJ1-3, with TRBD1 as a possible D gene (5 bases). CDR1 is KGHSH, CDR2 LQKENI, per germline. The V end lost 2 bases, the J end lost 0 bases, and 8 bases lay between the germline ends. This CDR3 has 15 residues. DNA of the CDR3: TGTGCCAGCTCACCAGGGGACCTCTCTGGAAACACCATATATTTT. Residues: CASSPGDLSGNTIYF.

The V call is TRBV28, the J call TRBJ1-4; 11 bases align to TRBD1. There are 15 residues in the CDR3. CDR1 and CDR2 (germline): MDHEN, SYDVKM. J was trimmed by 6 bases and V by 6 bases; bases with no gene match: 6. The CDR3 DNA follows: TGTGCCAGCAGCCCTGGGGGACAGGGGGATGAAAAACTGTTTTTT. Translating it yields CASSPGGQGDEKLFF.

This clone came up a few times. The chain couples TRBV25-1 to TRBJ1-2, with D perhaps matching TRBD1 (6 bases). Trimming took off 7 bases at V and 0 bases at J, with 15 bases between the two ends. CDR1 MGHDK and CDR2 SYGVNS come from the germline V gene. The CDR3 runs 15 residues. The CDR3 nucleotides read TGTGCCAGCACCACCTCAGGGGCGGCTAACTATGGCTACACCTTC. It yields the protein CASTTSGAANYGYTF.

The chain employs TRBV5-1 and TRBJ1-2; D is uncertain. The CDR3 length is 13 residues. The germline V gene has CDR1 SGHRS and CDR2 YFSETQ. The ends were cut back, 1 base at V and 6 bases at J, with 10 bases in the middle. The CDR3, as DNA: TGCGCCAGCAGCTTGTTTCGGGGAGATGGCTACACCTTC. This gives the protein CASSLFRGDGYTF.

This clone was detected once. This rearrangement joins TRBV5-5 to TRBJ1-1; D gene uncertain. CDR3 length: 15 amino acids. Trimming pared 1 base from V and 4 bases from J, leaving 14 bases between. Germline V gene data show CDR1 as SGHKS and CDR2 as YYEKEE (reference sequence). The CDR3 here is CASSLQAGAGTEAFF. CDR3 sequence (DNA): TGTGCCAGCAGCTTGCAAGCGGGCGCGGGCACTGAAGCTTTCTTT.

This chain links TRBV5-1 with TRBJ1-2; maybe TRBD1 (6 bases). V lost 7 bases to trimming and J lost 8 bases, with 24 bases between them. Germline CDR1 and CDR2: SGHRS and YFSETQ. The CDR3 runs to 15 residues. DNA for the CDR3: TGCGCCAGCGACCGCGGGGGCACCCCTGAGGAGGGCTACACCTTC. Protein: CASDRGGTPEEGYTF. Full variable domain (rest looked up from reference TRBV5-1 and TRBJ1-2): KAGVTQTPRYLIKTRGQQVTLSCSPISGHRSVSWYQQTPGQGLQFLFEYFSETQRNKGNFPGRFSGRQFSNSRSEMNVSTLELGDSALYLCASDRGGTPEEGYTFGSGTRLTVV.

CDR3 nucleotides: TGTGCCAGCAGTTTAACCCGGGGAGGGTTCATTCAGCCCCAGCATTTT. The encoded protein is CASSLTRGGFIQPQHF. The V gene is TRBV27, the J gene TRBJ1-5, with D hard to call. CDR3 length: 16 residues. Germline CDR1 MNHEY, CDR2 SMNVEV (reference sequence). V was clipped by 2 bases and J by 6 bases, with 17 bases between them.

This chain connects TRBV7-3 to TRBJ2-5; D is possibly TRBD2 (5 bases). From germline, CDR1 is SGHTA and CDR2 FQGTGA. Trimming stripped 5 bases from V and 1 base from J, with 11 bases between. CDR3 length: 14 amino acids. CDR3 loop: CASSLASGQETQYF. CDR3 DNA: TGTGCCAGCAGCCTCGCCAGCGGCCAAGAGACCCAGTACTTC.

The sample holds one count of this clone. CDR3 bases: TGTGCCAGCAGTACCAGGGTGGCAGCAGATACGCAGTATTTT. The encoded protein is CASSTRVAADTQYF. The chain employs TRBV6-5 and TRBJ2-3; possibly TRBD1 for D (5 bases). Germline CDR1 reads MNHEY; CDR2 reads SVGAGI. V was trimmed by 5 bases and J by 4 bases, leaving 13 bases between them. CDR3 length: 14 amino acids.

This clone appeared once. The chain joins TRBV9 to TRBJ2-1; no definite D call. Trimming stripped 4 bases from V and 9 bases from J, with 14 bases between. The germline CDR1 and CDR2 sequences are SGDLS and YYNGEE. The CDR3 is made up of 13 amino acids. DNA for the CDR3: TGTGCCAGCAGCCAATCCTCATCGGGTGAGCAGTTCTTC. Translated: CASSQSSSGEQFF.

This rearrangement joins TRBV27 to TRBJ2-1, with TRBD2 as a possible D gene (6 bases). The CDR3 sequence is 14 residues long. Trimming took off 0 bases at V and 3 bases at J, with 6 bases between the two ends. CDR1 is MNHEY, CDR2 SMNVEV, per germline (reference sequence). CDR3 DNA: TGTGCCAGCAGTTTATCCGGGGGCTACAATGAGCAGTTCTTC. Encoded protein: CASSLSGGYNEQFF.

This clone was seen only once. The genes are TRBV5-1 and TRBJ2-3; 7 positions agree with TRBD2. CDR3 length: 14 amino acids. V gave up 3 bases and J gave up 2 bases; unmatched junction bases: 3. Germline V CDR1 and CDR2: SGHRS, YFSETQ. The CDR3: CASSSGTTTDTQYF. CDR3 coding DNA: TGCGCCAGCAGCTCGGGGACTACCACAGATACGCAGTATTTT.

This chain links TRBV7-3 with TRBJ1-3, with D uncertain. Trimming left V 1 base short and J 0 bases short, with 10 bases between. The CDR3 covers 16 residues. CDR1 is SGHTA, CDR2 FQGTGA, per germline. The CDR3: CASSLKPGLSGNTIYF. Written as DNA, the CDR3 is TGTGCCAGCAGCTTAAAGCCAGGCCTCTCTGGAAACACCATATATTTT.

The chain recombines TRBV7-2 with TRBJ2-2; 9 nucleotides line up with TRBD2. The CDR3 totals 16 residues. CDR1 and CDR2 from the germline V gene are SGHTA and FQGNSA. With 4 bases clipped from V and 6 bases from J, the junction kept 9 bases outside the gene matches. CDR3 loop: CASSSRAAGGPGELFF. The CDR3, as DNA: TGTGCCAGCAGCTCCCGGGCAGCGGGAGGACCCGGGGAGCTGTTTTTT.

V usage is TRBV20-1 and J usage is TRBJ2-7; the D is unclear. CDR1 is DFQATT, CDR2 SNEGSKA, per germline (reference sequence). The V and J ends lost 2 bases and 3 bases respectively, with 5 bases between them. This CDR3 region has 11 residues. The CDR3 DNA follows: TGCAGTGCTAGATTACTCTACGAGCAGTACTTC. This encodes CSARLLYEQYF.

With respect to this clone: Other nucleotide sequences in the sample specify the same CDR3. J is TRBJ2-7 and V is TRBV6-6, with D hard to call. Deletions cut 8 bases from V and 4 bases from J, with 9 bases between. Germline loops: CDR1 MNHNY, CDR2 SVGAGI (reference sequence). There are 11 residues in the CDR3. CDR3 sequence: CASGGTYEQYF. In DNA, the CDR3 is TGTGCCAGCGGCGGTACATACGAGCAGTACTTC.

V gene TRBV2 combines with J gene TRBJ1-5; the D is unclear. V shed 8 bases and J shed 4 bases, with 15 bases lying between them. Germline CDR1 is SNHLY and CDR2 is FYNNEI. The CDR3 contains 14 residues. The CDR3 sequence: CASGVDRGNQPQHF. The CDR3 nucleotides are TGTGCCAGCGGGGTAGATCGGGGAAATCAGCCCCAGCATTTT.